This entry lists 9 T cell receptor beta chains sequenced from one sample in a study of cytomegalovirus exposure and HLA in healthy donors. 13 Jbeta primers and 60 Vbeta primers were used for the PCR. Clones were sequenced by immunoSEQ multiplex PCR, and TCRdb holds only the in-frame ones, with some missing. The table counts some 200,000 clones; 1.1% lies in the top ten. Sequencing was performed on PBMCs. Receptor source: a girl aged 2-10 years in good health and CMV-seropositive.

V usage is TRBV6-5 and J usage is TRBJ1-2; D is undetermined. This CDR3 has 14 residues. From germline, CDR1 is MNHEY and CDR2 SVGAGI. V lost 2 bases and J 5 bases, leaving 12 bases between the germline ends. The CDR3 reads CASSYLSVFYGYTF. DNA for the CDR3: TGTGCCAGCAGTTACCTGTCCGTCTTTTATGGCTACACCTTC.

The V call is TRBV11-2, the J call TRBJ2-7; 11 nucleotides line up with TRBD2. CDR3 length: 18 residues. J gave up 2 bases and V 5 bases, and 14 bases lay outside the gene matches. In germline, CDR1 is SGHAT, CDR2 FQNNGV. The CDR3 sequence: CASSPQDSGRGLAYEQYF. The CDR3 DNA sequence: TGTGCCAGCAGCCCCCAGGATAGCGGGAGGGGTCTAGCCTACGAGCAGTACTTC.

The CDR3 DNA sequence: TGTGCCAGCAGCTTAAACTCAGCGGGAGGTATACAAGAGACCCAGTACTTC. It specifies CASSLNSAGGIQETQYF. This chain links TRBV11-2 with TRBJ2-5, with TRBD2 matching over 9 bases. V trimming: 2 bases; J trimming: 2 bases; junction bases outside the gene matches: 9. This CDR3 has 17 amino acids. From germline, CDR1 is SGHAT and CDR2 FQNNGV.

The J gene is TRBJ2-3, the V gene TRBV15, with 9 bases aligning to TRBD2. The length of the CDR3 is 18 residues. The germline V gene has CDR1 LNHNV and CDR2 YYDKDF (reference sequence). J lost 0 bases, V lost 5 bases, and 12 bases had no gene match. This CDR3 is CATSVRDGGLASTDTQYF. The CDR3 DNA reads TGTGCCACCAGCGTCAGGGACGGCGGACTAGCGAGCACAGATACGCAGTATTTT.

This sequence joins TRBV9 and TRBJ2-3, with a weak D call TRBD1 (6 bases). This CDR3 region has 13 residues. The germline V and J ends were trimmed by 4 bases and 4 bases, with 10 bases remaining between them. CDR1 SGDLS and CDR2 YYNGEE come from the germline V gene. In nucleotides, the CDR3 is TGTGCCAGCAGCCCTGGGGGCGCAGATACGCAGTATTTT. Translation gives CASSPGGADTQYF.

The chain has TRBV27 and TRBJ2-1; 8 bases align to TRBD2. In germline, CDR1 is MNHEY, CDR2 SMNVEV (reference sequence). The J segment lost 8 bases and the V segment lost 4 bases, leaving 10 bases of the junction unmatched. CDR3 length equals 15 residues. The DNA for the CDR3 is TGTGCCAGCAGTTACGTTCCAGCGGGAGCCGATGAGCAGTTCTTC. It codes for CASSYVPAGADEQFF.

This rearrangement joins TRBV27 to TRBJ2-7; 7 nucleotides align to TRBD2. CDR1 MNHEY and CDR2 SMNVEV come from the germline V gene (reference sequence). The CDR3 spans 16 residues. The V segment lost 3 bases and the J segment 4 bases; nucleotides outside the gene matches: 12. The CDR3 sequence: CASSFGAGVSSYEQYF. DNA of the CDR3: TGTGCCAGCAGTTTTGGTGCGGGAGTTTCTAGTTACGAGCAGTACTTC.

This chain joins TRBV5-1 and TRBJ2-2; 7 bases line up with TRBD1. J gave up 3 bases and V 4 bases, and 3 bases lay outside the gene matches. This CDR3 is 14 amino acids long. CDR1 and CDR2 (germline): SGHRS, YFSETQ. For the CDR3, the DNA is TGCGCCAGCAGCATCGGACAGGACACCGGGGAGCTGTTTTTT. The encoded protein is CASSIGQDTGELFF.

V usage is TRBV11-2 and J usage is TRBJ1-1, with D maybe TRBD1 (5 bases). The CDR3 contains 14 residues. Trimming cost V 6 bases and J 0 bases, with 11 bases left between them. CDR1 and CDR2 (germline): SGHAT, FQNNGV. The CDR3 sequence is CASRSNRLNTEAFF. The CDR3 DNA is TGTGCCAGCAGGTCTAACAGGTTGAACACTGAAGCTTTCTTT. Full variable domain (remainder filled in from reference TRBV11-2 and TRBJ1-1): EAGVAQSPRYKIIEKRQSVAFWCNPISGHATLYWYQQILGQGPKLLIQFQNNGVVDDSQLPKDRFSAERLKGVDSTLKIQPAKLEDSAVYLCASRSNRLNTEAFFGQGTRLTVV.